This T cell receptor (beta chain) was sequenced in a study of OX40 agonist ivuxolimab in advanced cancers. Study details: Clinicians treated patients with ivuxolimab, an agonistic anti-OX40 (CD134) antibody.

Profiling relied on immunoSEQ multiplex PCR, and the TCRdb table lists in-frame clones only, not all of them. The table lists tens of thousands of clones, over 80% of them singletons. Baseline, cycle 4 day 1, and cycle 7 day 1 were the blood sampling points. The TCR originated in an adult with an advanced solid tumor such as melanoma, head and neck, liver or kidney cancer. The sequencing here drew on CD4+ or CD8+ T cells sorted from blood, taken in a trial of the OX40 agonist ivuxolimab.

CDR3 DNA: TGTGCTAGTGCCGACAGTAACAATCAGCCCCAGCATTTT. Translating gives CASADSNNQPQHF. This rearrangement joins TRBV12-5 to TRBJ1-5; D may be TRBD1 (5 bases). The CDR3 runs to 13 residues. V was clipped by 7 bases and J by 3 bases, with 10 bases between them. Germline V gene sequence: CDR1 LGHNT, CDR2 FRNRAP.